This entry lists 21 T cell receptor beta chains sequenced from one sample in a study of T cells in Graves' hyperthyroidism and ophthalmopathy. What was amplified from RNA transcripts were TCR beta CDR3 regions. HTBI primers were employed in a first-round RT-PCR of the TCR CDR3. TCRdb reanalysed the multiplex PCR reads using MiXCR and keeps one entry per CDR3 protein. The sample contains under 350,000 distinct CDR3 sequences, around 20% of which appear only once. Sequencing was done on a sample of blood. These receptor sequences come from a woman aged 45-60 years with Graves' hyperthyroidism.

The rearrangement joins TRBV7-8 to TRBJ1-5; TRBD1 matches 9 bases. This CDR3 region has 14 residues. Trimming removed 4 bases from V and 6 bases from J; junction bases left unmatched: 4. CDR1 is SGHVS and CDR2 is FQNEAQ in the germline V gene. For the CDR3, the DNA is TGTGCCAGCAGCTCCGGACAGGGGACTCAGCCCCAGCATTTT. Protein product: CASSSGQGTQPQHF.

With regard to this clonotype: Given a much more abundant clone one base away, this may be a read error. The chain links TRBV6-1 to TRBJ2-5, with TRBD1 as a possible D gene (6 bases). Per the germline V gene, CDR1 is MNHNS and CDR2 is SASEGT. CDR3 length: 14 residues. Trimming cost V 8 bases and J 7 bases, with 20 bases left between them. As DNA, the CDR3 is TGTGCCAGCCTTAGATCCCCAGGGGCAGGGACCCAGTACTTC. This translates into CASLRSPGAGTQYF.

This clonotype was detected many times. The CDR3 nucleotides are TGTGCCAGCAGCTTAGGGACTAGCGGGAGGATTTACGAGCAGTACTTC. Protein: CASSLGTSGRIYEQYF. This chain joins TRBV11-3 and TRBJ2-7; TRBD2 matches at 14 bases. The trim removed 1 base at V and 4 bases at J, leaving 3 bases unmatched. This CDR3 comprises 16 residues. From germline, CDR1 is SGHNT and CDR2 YENEEA.

The chain recombines TRBV6-5 with TRBJ1-2, with 11 bases that match TRBD1. Germline V gives CDR1 MNHEY, CDR2 SVGAGI. V dropped 7 bases and J dropped 2; count of bases not matched to a gene: 12. The CDR3 is made up of 17 amino acids. The CDR3 DNA reads as TGTGCCAGCACCGTCCGCGGGGACAGGGGGGACAACTATGGCTACACCTTC. This gives the protein CASTVRGDRGDNYGYTF.

In this sample, this clonotype turned up many times. CDR3 protein: CASSSRLAGGSDTQYF. In nucleotides, the CDR3 is TGCGCCAGCAGCTCCAGACTAGCGGGAGGGTCAGATACGCAGTATTTT. The chain carries TRBV5-1 and TRBJ2-3; 14 bases are shared with TRBD2. This CDR3 region has 16 residues. CDR1 and CDR2 from the germline V gene are SGHRS and YFSETQ. The V gene end was trimmed by 3 bases and the J gene end by 4 bases; junction bases not matched to a gene: 4.

This clonotype has a single count. The V and J genes are TRBV12-3 or TRBV12-4 and TRBJ2-1; possibly TRBD2 for D (6 bases). The CDR3 consists of 14 residues. The V end lost 6 bases, the J end lost 9 bases, and 18 bases lay between the germline ends. The CDR3 region is CASSQGAGSGEQFF. The DNA of the CDR3 is TGTGCCAGCAGCCAGGGTGCGGGGAGTGGTGAGCAGTTCTTC.

This clonotype was detected ten times or more. The rearrangement links TRBV29-1 to TRBJ2-6; no reliable D call. Trimming took 1 base from V and 0 from J, leaving 4 bases between them. The CDR3 is 14 residues long. Germline V gives CDR1 SQVTM, CDR2 ANQGSEA. Written as DNA, the CDR3 is TGCAGCGTTGAAGGGGACTCTGGGGCCAACGTCCTGACTTTC. Residues: CSVEGDSGANVLTF.

The genes are TRBV20-1 and TRBJ1-1; possible D gene TRBD1, 6 bases. Trimming pared 2 bases from V and 0 bases from J, leaving 10 bases between. The CDR3 is 14 amino acids. CDR1 and CDR2 (germline): DFQATT, SNEGSKA (reference sequence). DNA for the CDR3: TGCAGTGCTAGACCGGGACACCTGAACACTGAAGCTTTCTTT. Protein sequence: CSARPGHLNTEAFF.

The chain uses TRBV10-3 and TRBJ2-7, with D perhaps TRBD1 or TRBD2 (5 bases each). CDR1 is ENHRY and CDR2 is SYGVKD in the germline V gene. V was shortened by 3 bases and J by 2 bases, with 14 bases between the two germline ends. This CDR3 is built from 15 residues. CDR3 in amino acids: CAISDRGVNPYEQYF. For the CDR3, the DNA is TGTGCCATCAGTGATCGGGGCGTGAATCCCTACGAGCAGTACTTC.

This clonotype was counted at least ten times. The V gene is TRBV2, the J gene TRBJ2-5; D possibly corresponds to TRBD1 (5 bases). Per the germline V gene, CDR1 is SNHLY and CDR2 is FYNNEI. Trimming left V 4 bases short and J 2 bases short, with 8 bases between. This CDR3 comprises 13 residues. For the CDR3, the DNA is TGTGCCAGCAGTGTGGGGCAGCAAGAGACCCAGTACTTC. This gives the protein CASSVGQQETQYF.

The chain couples TRBV7-9 to TRBJ1-4, with D unclear. Trimming took 4 bases from V and 8 from J, leaving 14 bases between them. The CDR3 spans 14 residues. The germline gives CDR1 SEHNR, CDR2 FQNEAQ (reference sequence). CDR3 protein: CASSSRQAGEKLFF. CDR3 DNA: TGTGCCAGCAGCTCAAGGCAAGCGGGGGAAAAACTGTTTTTT.

This sequence joins TRBV7-2 and TRBJ2-7, with TRBD2 identical over 9 bases. V trimming: 7 bases; J trimming: 7 bases; junction bases outside the gene matches: 11. The CDR3 covers 14 residues. Germline CDR1 SGHTA, CDR2 FQGNSA. The CDR3 loop is CASTPSGMGVEQYF. The CDR3 nucleotides are TGTGCCAGCACCCCTAGCGGGATGGGGGTTGAGCAGTACTTC. The whole variable domain, filled in from reference TRBV7-2 and TRBJ2-7, reads GAGVSQSPSNKVTEKGKDVELRCDPISGHTALYWYRQSLGQGLEFLIYFQGNSAPDKSGLPSDRFSAERTGGSVSTLTIQRTQQEDSAVYLCASTPSGMGVEQYFGPGTRLTVT.

This clonotype was recorded at least ten times. V is TRBV7-2 and J is TRBJ1-1, with a tentative D call TRBD1 (5 bases). The CDR3 runs 14 residues. CDR1 and CDR2 from the germline V gene are SGHTA and FQGNSA. The V end lost 3 bases, the J end lost 7 bases, and 15 bases lay between the germline ends. CDR3 protein: CASSFIRRGGEAFF. In nucleotides, the CDR3 is TGTGCCAGCAGCTTCATCCGGAGGGGCGGTGAAGCTTTCTTT.

This clonotype appeared many times. The V and J genes are TRBV27 and TRBJ2-7; D is uncertain. This CDR3 is 14 amino acids long. Germline-derived CDR1 and CDR2 are MNHEY and SMNVEV (reference sequence). V was clipped by 3 bases and J by 2 bases, with 11 bases between them. As DNA, the CDR3 is TGTGCCAGCAGTTTGTCGGACCGCCCCTACGAGCAGTACTTC. Amino acid sequence: CASSLSDRPYEQYF.

This clonotype has at least ten counts. V is TRBV10-3 and J is TRBJ2-1, with TRBD2 as a possible D gene (5 bases). V gave up 3 bases and J gave up 5 bases, with 17 bases separating them. Germline CDR1 is ENHRY and CDR2 is SYGVKD. There are 16 residues in the CDR3. CDR3 DNA sequence: TGTGCCATCAGTGATCCTGGACTTGGGGATAACAATGAGCAGTTCTTC. This sequence encodes CAISDPGLGDNNEQFF.

This clonotype was detected ten times or more. This sequence joins TRBV11-2 and TRBJ2-3; D call uncertain. The CDR3 is 12 residues long. Germline CDR1 and CDR2: SGHAT and FQNNGV. Between the trimmed V and J ends, which lost 5 bases and 3 bases, there was a span of 6 bases. The CDR3 sequence: CASSQNTDTQYF. CDR3 nucleotide sequence: TGTGCCAGCAGCCAGAATACAGATACGCAGTATTTT.

In its sample, this clonotype was seen many times. The chain joins TRBV12-3 or TRBV12-4 to TRBJ2-7; tentatively, D is TRBD2 (6 bases). The CDR3 is made up of 14 amino acids. V was shortened by 7 bases and J by 2 bases, with 15 bases between the two germline ends. CDR3 amino acids: CASTLGGGPYEQYF. CDR3 in DNA: TGTGCCAGCACCCTGGGGGGAGGCCCCTACGAGCAGTACTTC.

This clonotype appeared many times. This sequence joins TRBV6-1 and TRBJ2-1; D not resolved. The germline V gene has CDR1 MNHNS and CDR2 SASEGT. The CDR3 is 16 amino acids. Trimming left V 7 bases short and J 0 bases short, with 16 bases between. CDR3 DNA sequence: TGTGCCAGCACCATGGCACGGACCAGCTCCTACAATGAGCAGTTCTTC. Its translation is CASTMARTSSYNEQFF.

The V call is TRBV3-1, the J call TRBJ1-2; D is unclear. The CDR3 has 15 amino acids. Trimming took off 0 bases at V and 4 bases at J, with 12 bases between the two ends. CDR1 and CDR2 from the germline V gene are LGHDT and YNNKEL (reference sequence). The CDR3 region has the DNA TGTGCCAGCAGCCAAGACGGCAGCGTTCCCTATGGCTACACCTTC. It specifies CASSQDGSVPYGYTF. The full variable domain, with the rest looked up from reference TRBV3-1 and TRBJ1-2, is DTAVSQTPKYLVTQMGNDKSIKCEQNLGHDTMYWYKQDSKKFLKIMFSYNNKELIINETVPNRFSPKSPDKAHLNLHINSLELGDSAVYFCASSQDGSVPYGYTFGSGTRLTVV.

Concerning this clonotype: A much bigger clone sits one base away, suggesting this may be a read error. The V call is TRBV5-1, the J call TRBJ2-1; 12 positions agree with TRBD2. Germline CDR1 is SGHRS and CDR2 is YFSETQ. CDR3 length: 16 residues. CDR3 DNA sequence: TGCGCCGGCAGCCTGGGTCTAGCGGGGGGGAACAATGAGCAGTTCTTC. Translation gives CAGSLGLAGGNNEQFF.

This clonotype has at least ten counts. The gene calls are TRBV6-1 and TRBJ1-2; 8 positions agree with TRBD1. This CDR3 is 14 amino acids long. Germline CDR1 MNHNS, CDR2 SASEGT. V dropped 6 bases and J dropped 4; count of bases not matched to a gene: 7. The CDR3 reads CASRQGAVGYGYTF. The CDR3 region has the DNA TGTGCCAGCAGGCAGGGGGCAGTCGGCTATGGCTACACCTTC.